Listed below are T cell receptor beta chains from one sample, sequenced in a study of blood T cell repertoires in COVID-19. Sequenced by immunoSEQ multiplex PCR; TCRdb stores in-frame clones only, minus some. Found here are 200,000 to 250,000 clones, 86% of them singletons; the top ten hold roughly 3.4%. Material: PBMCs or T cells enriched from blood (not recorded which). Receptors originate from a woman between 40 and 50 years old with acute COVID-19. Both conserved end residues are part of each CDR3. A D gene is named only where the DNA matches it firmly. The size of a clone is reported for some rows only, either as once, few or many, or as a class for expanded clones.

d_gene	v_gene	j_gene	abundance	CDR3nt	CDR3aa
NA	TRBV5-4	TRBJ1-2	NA	TGTGCCAGCAGTCGGACAGACCTCTATGGCTACACCTTC	CASSRTDLYGYTF
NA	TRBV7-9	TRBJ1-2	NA	TGTGCCAGCAGCTTAGCACAGGCCTACTATGGCTACACCTTC	CASSLAQAYYGYTF
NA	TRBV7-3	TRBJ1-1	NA	TGTGCCAGCAGCTTAACTTACGGGGACACTGAAGCTTTCTTT	CASSLTYGDTEAFF
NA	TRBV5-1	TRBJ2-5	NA	TGCGCCAGCAGCTCGGTACGGGGTTCCCAAGAGACCCAGTACTTC	CASSSVRGSQETQYF
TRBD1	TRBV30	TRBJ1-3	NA	TGTGCCTGGAGACATTTGGGACAGCTCAGAAACACCATATATTTT	CAWRHLGQLRNTIYF
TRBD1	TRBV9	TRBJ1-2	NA	TGTGCCAGCAGCGGATCCGGGACAGGGTATGGCTACACCTTC	CASSGSGTGYGYTF
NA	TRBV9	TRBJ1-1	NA	TGTGCCAGCAGCGTAGCTGGTTCGCAGATGAACACTGAAGCTTTCTTT	CASSVAGSQMNTEAFF
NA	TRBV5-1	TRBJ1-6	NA	TGCGCCAGCAGCTTTGGGCAGAAGAATTCACCCCTCCACTTT	CASSFGQKNSPLHF
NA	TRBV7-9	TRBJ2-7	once	TGTGCCAGCAGCCCGAAGCAGGGTAAAAACTACGAGCAGTACTTC	CASSPKQGKNYEQYF
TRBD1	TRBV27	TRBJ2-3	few	TGTGCCAGCAAAACCGGGACAGGGACAGATACGCAGTATTTT	CASKTGTGTDTQYF
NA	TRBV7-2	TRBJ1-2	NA	TGTGCCAGCAGCTCCCCCAGGGGATCAGCTAACTATGGCTACACCTTC	CASSSPRGSANYGYTF
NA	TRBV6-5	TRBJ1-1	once	TGTGCCAGCAGAGGTAGACAGAGAAGGAACACTGAAGCTTTCTTT	CASRGRQRRNTEAFF
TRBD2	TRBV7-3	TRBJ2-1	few	TGTGCCAGCAGCCTAGCGGGGGGGTCATTTGAGGAGCAGTTCTTC	CASSLAGGSFEEQFF
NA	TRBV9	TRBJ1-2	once	TGTGCCAGCAGCGTAGGAGGGAGCGGGGGGCGCGGCTACACCTTC	CASSVGGSGGRGYTF
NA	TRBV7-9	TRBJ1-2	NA	TGTGCCAGCAGCCCGCCCGGGATCAACTATGGCTACACCTTC	CASSPPGINYGYTF
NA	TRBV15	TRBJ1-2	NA	TGTGCCACCAGCAGGAGGGAGCTGAACTATGGCTACACCTTC	CATSRRELNYGYTF
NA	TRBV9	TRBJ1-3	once	TGTGCCAGCAGCGCGACATTTTCTGGAAACACCATATATTTT	CASSATFSGNTIYF
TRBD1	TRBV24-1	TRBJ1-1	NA	TGTGCCAGCTACCCGGACAGGGGGAACACTGAAGCTTTCTTT	CASYPDRGNTEAFF
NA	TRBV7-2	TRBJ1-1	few	TGTGCCAGCAGTTTCAGGGCGAACACTGAAGCTTTCTTT	CASSFRANTEAFF
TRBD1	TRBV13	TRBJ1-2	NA	TGTGCCAGCAGCGTCCTCGGGACAGAAAATAACTATGGCTACACCTTC	CASSVLGTENNYGYTF
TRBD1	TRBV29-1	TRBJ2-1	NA	TGCAGCATCGAATCGGACAGGGGAGGGGATGAGCAGTTCTTC	CSIESDRGGDEQFF
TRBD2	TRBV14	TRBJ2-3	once	TGTGCCACTAAACTAGCGGGGGGCACAGATACGCAGTATTTT	CATKLAGGTDTQYF
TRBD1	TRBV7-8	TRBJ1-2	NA	TGTGCCAGCAGCCCAGGGGGCCAGTCCCACGTCTTCTCCTATGGCTACACCTTC	CASSPGGQSHVFSYGYTF
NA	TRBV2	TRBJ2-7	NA	TGTGCCAGCAGTGAAGTATGGGGGGTTGCTCGGGCCTACGAGCAGTACTTC	CASSEVWGVARAYEQYF
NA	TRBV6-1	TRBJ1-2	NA	TGTGCCAGCAGTGACCCTGGCCCGGGCTACACCTTC	CASSDPGPGYTF
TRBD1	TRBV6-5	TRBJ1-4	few	TGTGCCAGCAGCTATCGACAGGGCCTGTTTTTT	CASSYRQGLFF
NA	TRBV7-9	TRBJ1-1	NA	TGTGCCAGCAGCCCCCGGGGAGGGGGGAACACTGAAGCTTTCTTT	CASSPRGGGNTEAFF
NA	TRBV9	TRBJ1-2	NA	TGTGCCAGCAGCGTAGCCCATGCGTTCAATTCGGGTTACACCTTC	CASSVAHAFNSGYTF
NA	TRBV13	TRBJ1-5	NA	TGTGCCAGCAGTCGGACAGCGGGGGGCAATCAGCCCCAGCATTTT	CASSRTAGGNQPQHF
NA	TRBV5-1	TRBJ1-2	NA	TGCGCCAGCAGCTTGACAAATAACTATGGCTACACCTTC	CASSLTNNYGYTF
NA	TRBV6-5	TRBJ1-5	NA	TGTGCCAGCAGTCCACTACAGGGAAATCAGCCCCAGCATTTT	CASSPLQGNQPQHF
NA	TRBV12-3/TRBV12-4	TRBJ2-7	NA	TGTGCCAGCAGCTCAGGGAATTACTACGAGCAGTACTTC	CASSSGNYYEQYF
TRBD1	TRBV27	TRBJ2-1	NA	TGTGCCAGCAGTTTGCTATCGACAGGGGGAAATTCCTACAATGAGCAGTTCTTC	CASSLLSTGGNSYNEQFF
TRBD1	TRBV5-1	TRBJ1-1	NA	TGCGCCAGCAGCTCTGGGACAGGGGTGTTGGACACTGAAGCTTTCTTT	CASSSGTGVLDTEAFF
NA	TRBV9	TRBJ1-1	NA	TGTGCCAGCAGCGTAGCTCCAGTCCCAGGGCTACTAATGAACACTGAAGCTTTCTTT	CASSVAPVPGLLMNTEAFF
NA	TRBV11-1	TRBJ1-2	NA	TGTGCCAGCAGCCCGGGAGGTCTTTATGGCTACACCTTC	CASSPGGLYGYTF
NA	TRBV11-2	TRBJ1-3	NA	TGTGCCAGCAGCTTAATGGGGGCCTCTGGAAACACCATATATTTT	CASSLMGASGNTIYF
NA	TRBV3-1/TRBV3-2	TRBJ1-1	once	TGTGCCAGCAGCCAAGGAGGGAGGACTGAAGCTTTCTTT	CASSQGGRTEAFF
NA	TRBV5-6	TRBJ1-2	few	TGTGCCAGCAGCTTGGATCCCAGGGTCGGAAGCTATGGCTACACCTTC	CASSLDPRVGSYGYTF
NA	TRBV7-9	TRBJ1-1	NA	TGTGCCAGCAGCTTCCCGGGGAACACTGAAGCTTTCTTT	CASSFPGNTEAFF
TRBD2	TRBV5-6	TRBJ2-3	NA	TGTGCCAGCAGCTTGAGCCATGCGGGGGTCACAGATACGCAGTATTTT	CASSLSHAGVTDTQYF
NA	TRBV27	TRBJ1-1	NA	TGTGCCAGCAGTTTAAGGCCTCCGGGGTCCAACACTGAAGCTTTCTTT	CASSLRPPGSNTEAFF
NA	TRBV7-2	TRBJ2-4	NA	TGTGCCAGCAGCTCCGGACAGAAAAACATTCAGTACTTC	CASSSGQKNIQYF